The clone carrying this T cell receptor beta chain has only one observation. Its antigen is not known. This entry comes from a study of T cells in localized non-small cell lung cancer. Study-wide results and limits: Uninvolved adjacent lung had the highest recorded T cell clonality, with tumor below it. Longer survival (overall) was linked to higher T cell density in blood. Multi-region tumor sequencing was not done, so intratumor heterogeneity could not be excluded.

Using immunoSEQ multiplex PCR, the repertoire was profiled, and TCRdb retains in-frame clones only, with some absent. The repertoire includes about 43,000 clones, roughly nine tenths of them detected once, and more than 9% sits in the top ten. The CDR3 covers 16 residues. In germline, CDR1 is MDHEN, CDR2 SYDVKM. With 4 bases clipped from V and 4 bases from J, the junction kept 11 bases outside the gene matches. This sequence joins TRBV28 and TRBJ1-2; the match to TRBD1 covers 8 bases. Sample: PBMCs, taken before any cancer treatment. This receptor was identified in a woman aged 35 to 70 with stage II lung adenocarcinoma. The CDR3 DNA reads TGTGCCAGCAGTTCACCACAGGGGGTCAGTGGCTATGGCTACACCTTC. Its translation: CASSSPQGVSGYGYTF.